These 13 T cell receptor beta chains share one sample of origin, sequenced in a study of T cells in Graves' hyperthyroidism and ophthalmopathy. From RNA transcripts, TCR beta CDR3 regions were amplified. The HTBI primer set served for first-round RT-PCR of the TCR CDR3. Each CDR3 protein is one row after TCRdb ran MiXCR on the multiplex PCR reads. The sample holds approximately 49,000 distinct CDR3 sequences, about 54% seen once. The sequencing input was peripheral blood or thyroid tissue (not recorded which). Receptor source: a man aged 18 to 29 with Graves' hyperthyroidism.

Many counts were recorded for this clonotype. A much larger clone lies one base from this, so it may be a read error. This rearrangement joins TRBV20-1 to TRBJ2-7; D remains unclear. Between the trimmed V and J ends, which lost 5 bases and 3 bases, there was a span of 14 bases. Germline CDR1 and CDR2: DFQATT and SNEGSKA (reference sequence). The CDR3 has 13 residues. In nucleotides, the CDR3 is TGCAGTGCTCTCCGGATAGGCGGCTACGAGCAGTACTTC. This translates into CSALRIGGYEQYF.

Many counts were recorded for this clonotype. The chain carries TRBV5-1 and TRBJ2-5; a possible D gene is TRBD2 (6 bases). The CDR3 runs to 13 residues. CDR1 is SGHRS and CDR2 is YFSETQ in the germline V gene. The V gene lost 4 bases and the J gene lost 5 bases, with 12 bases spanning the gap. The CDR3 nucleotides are TGCGCCAGCAGCGGGGGAGGAGGGGAGACCCAGTACTTC. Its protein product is CASSGGGGETQYF.

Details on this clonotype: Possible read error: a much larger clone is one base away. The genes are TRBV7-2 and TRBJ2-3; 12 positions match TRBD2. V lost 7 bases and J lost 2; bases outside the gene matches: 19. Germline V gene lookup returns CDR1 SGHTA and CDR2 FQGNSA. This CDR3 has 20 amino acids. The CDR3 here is CTSNLRASGRAAANTDTQYF. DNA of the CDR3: TGTACCAGCAACCTTAGGGCTAGCGGGAGGGCCGCGGCGAACACAGATACGCAGTATTTT.

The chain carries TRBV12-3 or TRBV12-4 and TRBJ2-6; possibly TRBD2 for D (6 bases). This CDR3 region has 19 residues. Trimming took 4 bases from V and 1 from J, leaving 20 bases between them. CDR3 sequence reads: CASSYSSGTVGSGANVLTF. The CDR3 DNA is TGTGCCAGCAGTTACTCATCAGGGACTGTGGGGTCTGGGGCCAACGTCCTGACTTTC.

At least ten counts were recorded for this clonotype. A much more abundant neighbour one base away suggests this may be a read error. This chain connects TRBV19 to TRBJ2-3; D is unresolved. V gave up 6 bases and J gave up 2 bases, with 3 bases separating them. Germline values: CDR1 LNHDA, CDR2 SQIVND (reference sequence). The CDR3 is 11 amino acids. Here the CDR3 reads CASRNTDTQYF. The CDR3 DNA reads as TGTGCCAGTAGGAACACAGATACGCAGTATTTT.

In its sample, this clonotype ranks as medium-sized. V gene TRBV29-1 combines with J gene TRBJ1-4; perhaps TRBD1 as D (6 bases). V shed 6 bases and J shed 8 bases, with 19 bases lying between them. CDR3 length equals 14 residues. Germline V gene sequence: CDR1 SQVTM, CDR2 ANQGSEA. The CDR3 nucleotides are TGCAGCGTCCAGACAGGCCGGAGGGACGAAAAACTGTTTTTT. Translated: CSVQTGRRDEKLFF.

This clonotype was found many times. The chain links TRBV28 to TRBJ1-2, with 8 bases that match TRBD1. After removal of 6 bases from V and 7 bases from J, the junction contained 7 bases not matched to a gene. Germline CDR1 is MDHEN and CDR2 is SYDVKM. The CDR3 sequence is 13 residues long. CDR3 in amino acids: CASRVGQGSGYTF. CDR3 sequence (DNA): TGTGCCAGCAGAGTAGGACAGGGTAGTGGCTACACCTTC.

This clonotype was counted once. The CDR3 loop is CSALSGTEAFF. Written as DNA, the CDR3 is TGCAGTGCCCTGTCGGGTACTGAAGCTTTCTTT. The rearrangement joins TRBV20-1 to TRBJ1-1; no clear D. The V end lost 6 bases, the J end lost 5 bases, and 10 bases lay between the germline ends. CDR3 size: 11 residues. Germline lookup yields CDR1 DFQATT and CDR2 SNEGSKA (reference sequence).

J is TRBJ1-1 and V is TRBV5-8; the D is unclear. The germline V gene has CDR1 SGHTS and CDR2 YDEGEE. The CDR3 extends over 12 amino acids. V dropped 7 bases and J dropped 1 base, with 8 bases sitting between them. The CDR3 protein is CASEHTNTEAFF. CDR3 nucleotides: TGTGCCAGCGAGCACACGAACACTGAAGCTTTCTTT.

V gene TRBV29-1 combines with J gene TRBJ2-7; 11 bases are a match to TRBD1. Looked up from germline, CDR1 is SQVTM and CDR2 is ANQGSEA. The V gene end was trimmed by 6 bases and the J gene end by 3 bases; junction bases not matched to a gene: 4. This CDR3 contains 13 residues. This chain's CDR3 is CSVGQGVNYEQYF. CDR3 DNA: TGCAGCGTGGGACAGGGGGTTAACTACGAGCAGTACTTC.

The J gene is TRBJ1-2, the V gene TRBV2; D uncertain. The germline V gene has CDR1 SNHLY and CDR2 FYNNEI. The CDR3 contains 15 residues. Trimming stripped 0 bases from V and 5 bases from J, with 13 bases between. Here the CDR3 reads CASSEAAVRGYGYTF. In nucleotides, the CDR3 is TGTGCCAGCAGTGAAGCGGCAGTTCGAGGATATGGCTACACCTTC.

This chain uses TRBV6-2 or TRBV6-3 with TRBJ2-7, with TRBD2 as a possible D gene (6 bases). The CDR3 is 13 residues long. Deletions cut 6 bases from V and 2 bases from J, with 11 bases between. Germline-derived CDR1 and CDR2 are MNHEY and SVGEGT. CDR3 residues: CASSQGLPYEQYF. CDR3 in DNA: TGTGCCAGCAGCCAGGGACTCCCCTACGAGCAGTACTTC.

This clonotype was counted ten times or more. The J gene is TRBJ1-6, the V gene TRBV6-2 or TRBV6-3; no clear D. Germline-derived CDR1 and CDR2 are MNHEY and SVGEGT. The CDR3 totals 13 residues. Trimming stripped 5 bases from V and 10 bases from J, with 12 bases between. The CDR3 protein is CASSVQVSSPLHF. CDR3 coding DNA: TGTGCCAGCAGTGTCCAGGTTTCCTCACCCCTCCACTTT.